This is a list of T cell receptor beta chains from one sample in a study of OX40 agonist ivuxolimab in advanced cancers. The method was immunoSEQ multiplex PCR; TCRdb's version includes in-frame clones alone and lacks a portion of them. Of around 78,000 clones listed, more than 75% were seen once; the top ten hold around 0.26%. Here the sequenced sample was CD4+ or CD8+ T cells sorted from blood, taken in a trial of the OX40 agonist ivuxolimab. These TCRs come from an adult with an advanced solid tumor such as melanoma, head and neck, liver or kidney cancer. The conserved cysteine and the conserved F or W are not part of the CDR3 here. Rows give clone size only sometimes, using once, few, many, or a class for an expanded clone.

TRBJ2-2,14,TRBV9,.,ASSVSGSPITGELF
TRBJ1-4,13,TRBV19,.,ASSIYGTEYEKLF
TRBJ2-1,16,TRBV19,.,ASSTIGLFGGTYNEQF
TRBJ2-7,13,TRBV4-2,.,ASSQVLAAAYEQY
TRBJ2-7,12,TRBV11-2,.,ASSFVAGAYEQY
TRBJ1-1,11,TRBV14,.,ASSRDRSTEAF
TRBJ2-1,19,TRBV4-1,.,ASSQRTTLAGEWGSYNEQF
TRBJ2-1,11,TRBV7-2,.,ASSSRAVYEQF
TRBJ1-3,12,TRBV7-2,.,ASSGRVFENTIY
TRBJ2-3,14,TRBV5-1,.,ASSFGQQTSTDTQY
TRBJ1-4,13,TRBV2,once,ASSKDGQINEKLF
TRBJ2-1,11,TRBV7-8,.,ASSTGTQGREF
TRBJ1-6,13,TRBV27,few,ASSLLTQGGSPLH
TRBJ1-4,12,TRBV5-1,.,ASSLTGTNEKLF
TRBJ2-7,11,TRBV7-9,.,ASSLSDGYEQY
TRBJ2-5,12,TRBV4-1,.,ASSQLLTEETQY
TRBJ2-5,12,TRBV6-1,.,ASRRPGGAETQY
TRBJ2-2,14,TRBV11-2,.,ASSLGAGVATGELF
TRBJ2-7,11,TRBV28,.,ATWGQPVQEQY
TRBJ2-5,13,TRBV28,.,ASSFTSFLQETQY
TRBJ2-3,13,TRBV6-6,.,ASSYIAGHTDTQY
TRBJ2-1,13,TRBV5-1,.,ASSPRDAVWDEQF
TRBJ2-1,13,TRBV7-7,.,ASSRLAGTYNEQF
TRBJ2-4,16,TRBV10-3,.,AISSGTSGDVAKNIQY
TRBJ2-1,17,TRBV4-1,.,ASSPRRASGRAGDNEQF
TRBJ2-1,13,TRBV10-1,.,ASSLNFLTYNEQF
TRBJ2-2,15,TRBV11-3,few,ASSPGTREGDTGELF
TRBJ2-5,13,TRBV11-2,.,ASSLETSGVETQY
TRBJ1-1,12,TRBV29-1,few,SVERDRGYSEAF
TRBJ1-3,12,TRBV15,.,ATSADRAGNTIY
TRBJ2-2,14,TRBV7-3,.,ASSLTQQFGTGELF
TRBJ2-7,11,TRBV6-5,.,ASSQGAGYEQY
TRBJ2-7,13,TRBV10-2,.,ASSDLGTGRYEQY
TRBJ2-1,10,TRBV6-1,.,ASSGTGNEQF
TRBJ1-2,12,TRBV29-1,.,SVEGDRGSNGYT
TRBJ1-1,12,TRBV19,.,ASEQGALNTEAF
TRBJ2-2,11,TRBV5-1,.,ASRGQGSGELF
TRBJ1-4,14,TRBV19,.,ASSMGLTATNEKLF
TRBJ2-3,14,TRBV11-3,few,ASSLGEREATDTQY
TRBJ2-7,13,TRBV6-6,.,ASSPPLSRSYEQY
TRBJ1-2,13,TRBV25-1,.,ASSESHRAQGGYT
TRBJ1-5,14,TRBV6-1,.,ASSGTGGDSNQPQH
TRBJ2-6,13,TRBV10-3,.,AIRQEGSGANVLT
TRBJ2-3,13,TRBV11-2,.,ASSLRRVRTDTQY
TRBJ1-1,11,TRBV7-3,.,ASSLQENTEAF
TRBJ1-5,13,TRBV19,few,ASNMGLYDNQPQH
TRBJ2-7,12,TRBV6-1,once,ASLPGFPVHEQY
TRBJ2-2,10,TRBV7-2,.,ASSGYTGELF
TRBJ2-5,14,TRBV6-5,.,ASSYSSGRGDETQY
TRBJ2-5,13,TRBV28,.,ASSPGGQRRETQY
TRBJ1-2,14,TRBV4-3,.,ASSQVPTGQGNGYT
TRBJ2-5,15,TRBV27,.,ASSYTRDPARQETQY